The 30 T cell receptor beta chains in this list originate from one sample, sequenced in a study of shared clonotypes between healthy human individuals. The method was immunoSEQ multiplex PCR; TCRdb's version includes in-frame clones alone and lacks a portion of them. The sample holds about 1.5 million clones, 95% to 99% seen once. The source material was naive CD4+ T cells sorted from blood. The sample's subset: CD45RA+ positively selected. These receptors all stem from a man aged 30 to 39 in good health.

The count of this clone is one. The chain has TRBV11-2 and TRBJ1-2, with 10 positions matching TRBD1. Per germline, CDR1 SGHAT and CDR2 FQNNGV. The CDR3 has 13 residues. V lost 5 bases, J lost 6 bases, and 3 bases stayed unmatched. The CDR3 sequence is CASSPGQGDGYTF. CDR3 sequence (DNA): TGTGCCAGCAGCCCCGGACAGGGGGATGGCTACACCTTC.

Written as DNA, the CDR3 is TGTGCCAGTAGTGGGCCGCGGACAGGGGGTGAAAAACTGTTTTTT. This encodes CASSGPRTGGEKLFF. This chain joins TRBV19 and TRBJ1-4; TRBD1 aligns across 10 bases. The CDR3 loop spans 15 amino acids. Germline V lookup: CDR1 LNHDA, CDR2 SQIVND (reference sequence). V shed 5 bases, J shed 7 bases, and the junction held 7 bases outside the gene matches.

Remarks on this clone: The junction shows a germline mismatch at one end, possibly a read error. This CDR3 is also generated by other DNA sequences in the sample. J is TRBJ2-1 and V is TRBV7-8; 11 nucleotides agree with TRBD2. The CDR3 contains 14 residues. Germline values: CDR1 SGHVS, CDR2 FQNEAQ. The CDR3 coding sequence is TGTGCCAGCAGCCTAGCGGGGGGTTACAATGAGCAGTTCTTC. Residues: CASSLAGGYNEQFF.

V is TRBV6-4 and J is TRBJ2-6, with 7 nucleotides matching TRBD1. Per the germline V gene, CDR1 is MRHNA and CDR2 is SNTAGT. J gave up 2 bases and V 5 bases, and 9 bases lay outside the gene matches. CDR3 size: 17 residues. In nucleotides, the CDR3 is TGTGCCAGCAGTTGGGTCAACAGGGGAACTGGGGCCAACGTCCTGACTTTC. Protein product: CASSWVNRGTGANVLTF.

The rearrangement joins TRBV19 to TRBJ2-5; D remains unclear. V was clipped by 6 bases and J by 6 bases, with 11 bases between them. Per germline, CDR1 LNHDA and CDR2 SQIVND (reference sequence). The CDR3 sequence is 12 residues long. The CDR3 DNA follows: TGTGCCAGTAGCGCCTCCGGGCAGACCCAGTACTTC. Translating gives CASSASGQTQYF.

The chain couples TRBV14 to TRBJ1-2; 7 bases line up with TRBD1. This CDR3 contains 14 residues. CDR1 is SGHDN and CDR2 is FVKESK in the germline V gene. Trimming took 4 bases from V and 2 from J; bases not matched to a gene: 4. This CDR3 is CASSPLGQNYGYTF. The DNA for the CDR3 is TGTGCCAGCAGCCCCCTGGGACAGAACTATGGCTACACCTTC.

The CDR3 DNA reads TGTGCCAGCAGCCATACAGGGGACACTGAAGCTTTCTTT. Residues: CASSHTGDTEAFF. The V and J genes are TRBV7-9 and TRBJ1-1, with TRBD1 matching 7 bases. The CDR3 length is 13 residues. CDR1 SEHNR and CDR2 FQNEAQ come from the germline V gene (reference sequence). V gave up 5 bases and J gave up 3 bases; unmatched junction bases: 3. Using reference TRBV7-9 and TRBJ1-1 for the parts outside the CDR3, the full variable domain is DTGVSQNPRHKITKRGQNVTFRCDPISEHNRLYWYRQTLGQGPEFLTYFQNEAQLEKSRLLSDRFSAERPKGSFSTLEIQRTEQGDSAMYLCASSHTGDTEAFFGQGTRLTVV.

This chain connects TRBV7-2 to TRBJ1-2; D not resolved. Germline V lookup: CDR1 SGHTA, CDR2 FQGNSA. V shed 2 bases and J shed 4 bases, with 5 bases lying between them. The CDR3 spans 12 residues. This CDR3 is CASSLRPYGYTF. The CDR3, as DNA: TGTGCCAGCAGCTTACGCCCCTATGGCTACACCTTC.

The V gene is TRBV5-1, the J gene TRBJ2-7; TRBD2 agrees at 9 bases. Trimming removed 2 bases from V and 2 bases from J; junction bases left unmatched: 5. Germline CDR1 is SGHRS and CDR2 is YFSETQ. The CDR3 extends over 15 amino acids. This CDR3 reads CASSLSAGGTYEQYF. DNA of the CDR3: TGCGCCAGCAGCTTATCAGCGGGAGGCACCTACGAGCAGTACTTC.

The genes are TRBV5-4 and TRBJ2-3; TRBD2 matches at 14 bases. There are 16 residues in the CDR3. Germline CDR1 SGHNT, CDR2 YYREEE (reference sequence). Trimming removed 4 bases from V and 4 bases from J; junction bases left unmatched: 5. CDR3 region: CASSQGLAGAADTQYF. The CDR3 DNA reads TGTGCCAGCAGCCAGGGACTAGCGGGAGCGGCAGATACGCAGTATTTT.

This rearrangement joins TRBV7-9 to TRBJ2-7; D gene ambiguous. The length of the CDR3 is 15 residues. V was trimmed by 6 bases and J by 3 bases, leaving 18 bases between them. Germline values: CDR1 SEHNR, CDR2 FQNEAQ (reference sequence). The CDR3 region has the DNA TGTGCCAGCAGTCGAAGTGGTCAGTTACTCTACGAGCAGTACTTC. Translated, it gives CASSRSGQLLYEQYF.

With respect to this clone: The sample contains more than one DNA sequence encoding this CDR3. This rearrangement joins TRBV5-6 to TRBJ1-5; D gene unclear. Germline V gene lookup returns CDR1 SGHDT and CDR2 YYEEEE. The V gene lost 0 bases and the J gene lost 2 bases, with 6 bases spanning the gap. This CDR3 contains 14 residues. CDR3 sequence reads: CASSLAGGNQPQHF. The DNA of the CDR3 is TGTGCCAGCAGCTTGGCCGGGGGCAATCAGCCCCAGCATTTT.

The rearrangement uses TRBV6-4 and TRBJ2-1; D unclear. Trimming pared 5 bases from V and 2 bases from J, leaving 16 bases between. The CDR3 length is 16 residues. From germline, CDR1 is MRHNA and CDR2 SNTAGT. CDR3 coding DNA: TGTGCCAGCAGTCGAAGGTTGGCCTTACCCTACAATGAGCAGTTCTTC. It is translated as CASSRRLALPYNEQFF.

In regard to this clone: A junction end diverges from the germline sequence, so it may reflect a read error. The chain recombines TRBV14 with TRBJ1-4; unclear D gene. CDR1 and CDR2 (germline): SGHDN, FVKESK. The CDR3 has 11 residues. DNA of the CDR3: TGTGCCAGCAGCCATGGCCGAGCCCGGACTTTT. This encodes CASSHGRARTF.

The chain employs TRBV7-2 and TRBJ2-3; TRBD2 matches at 8 bases. The CDR3 has 18 amino acids. The junction had 11 bases not matched to a gene; V was cut back by 2 bases and J by 1 base. The germline CDR1 and CDR2 sequences are SGHTA and FQGNSA. The CDR3 DNA reads TGTGCCAGCAGCTTAAATAGGGTAGCGGGACGGGGCACAGATACGCAGTATTTT. Its protein is CASSLNRVAGRGTDTQYF.

This clone was observed a single time. The gene calls are TRBV18 and TRBJ2-1; tentatively, D is TRBD1 (6 bases). In germline, CDR1 is KGHSH, CDR2 LQKENI. The length of the CDR3 is 15 residues. Trimming removed 3 bases at V and 5 bases at J, with 14 bases between. CDR3 coding DNA: TGTGCCAGCTCACCCAAACAGGGCGACAACAATGAGCAGTTCTTC. Translating gives CASSPKQGDNNEQFF.

The chain couples TRBV10-3 to TRBJ2-1, with 8 bases lining up with TRBD1. The ends lost 6 bases at V and 7 bases at J; junction bases unmatched: 5. The CDR3 spans 13 residues. In germline, CDR1 is ENHRY, CDR2 SYGVKD. The CDR3 region is CAIRNTGGNEQFF. As DNA, the CDR3 is TGTGCCATCAGGAACACAGGGGGGAATGAGCAGTTCTTC.

The chain joins TRBV18 to TRBJ1-1; D is undetermined. Trimming removed 7 bases at V and 1 base at J, with 10 bases between. Germline CDR1 KGHSH, CDR2 LQKENI. The CDR3 loop spans 13 amino acids. The CDR3 here is CASLRTENTEAFF. CDR3 nucleotide sequence: TGTGCCAGCTTGCGTACTGAGAACACTGAAGCTTTCTTT. Variable domain in full (rest from reference TRBV18 and TRBJ1-1): NAGVMQNPRHLVRRRGQEARLRCSPMKGHSHVYWYRQLPEEGLKFMVYLQKENIIDESGMPKERFSAEFPKEGPSILRIQQVVRGDSAAYFCASLRTENTEAFFGQGTRLTVV.

CDR3: CASSIWGGSYNEQFF. The CDR3 DNA reads as TGTGCCAGCAGCATCTGGGGTGGCTCCTACAATGAGCAGTTCTTC. The V call is TRBV25-1, the J call TRBJ2-1; the D is unclear. CDR1 is MGHDK, CDR2 SYGVNS, per germline. CDR3 length: 15 amino acids. V was pared by 6 bases and J by 0 bases, with 12 bases between.

This chain uses TRBV5-1 with TRBJ2-1; 12 nucleotides agree with TRBD2. The CDR3 spans 17 residues. V was clipped by 0 bases and J by 4 bases; unmatched bases: 5. Germline V gives CDR1 SGHRS, CDR2 YFSETQ. In nucleotides, the CDR3 is TGCGCCAGCAGCTTGGGACTAGCGGGAGAGGGGTACAATGAGCAGTTCTTC. Translated, it gives CASSLGLAGEGYNEQFF.

This chain uses TRBV30 with TRBJ1-1; 10 bases are shared with TRBD1. Per germline, CDR1 GTSNPN and CDR2 SVGIG (reference sequence). The CDR3 is 13 amino acids. The J segment lost 5 bases and the V segment lost 1 base, leaving 1 base of the junction unmatched. CDR3 sequence reads: CAWSGQGATEAFF. The DNA for the CDR3 is TGTGCCTGGAGTGGACAGGGGGCTACTGAAGCTTTCTTT.

V gene TRBV6-5 combines with J gene TRBJ2-7, with no clear D. Trimming removed 5 bases at V and 1 base at J, with 9 bases between. Per germline, CDR1 MNHEY and CDR2 SVGAGI. The CDR3 totals 13 residues. CDR3 amino acids: CASSTNPSYEQYF. CDR3 bases: TGTGCCAGCAGTACGAACCCGTCCTACGAGCAGTACTTC.

As concerns this clone: The sample holds other DNA sequences that translate to the same CDR3. V is TRBV6-5 and J is TRBJ1-3, with D hard to call. With 6 bases removed from V and 1 base from J, the gap between germline ends came to 10 bases. From germline, CDR1 is MNHEY and CDR2 SVGAGI. CDR3 length: 14 residues. The CDR3 DNA sequence: TGTGCCAGCAGCCTCCGGGGATCTGGAAACACCATATATTTT. Residues: CASSLRGSGNTIYF.

The chain is built from TRBV14 and TRBJ2-7; possibly TRBD1 or TRBD2 for D (5 bases each). Trimming took off 1 base at V and 3 bases at J, with 16 bases between the two ends. Germline loops: CDR1 SGHDN, CDR2 FVKESK. CDR3 length: 16 amino acids. The CDR3 nucleotides are TGTGCCAGCAGCCAAGTGGGGGTTGACAGCAACTACGAGCAGTACTTC. Amino acid sequence: CASSQVGVDSNYEQYF.

This rearrangement joins TRBV28 to TRBJ2-2, with D tentatively TRBD2 (6 bases). V lost 8 bases and J lost 2, with 15 bases in between. The CDR3 sequence is 15 residues long. The V gene's germline CDR1 is MDHEN and CDR2 SYDVKM. For the CDR3, the DNA is TGTGCCAGCGCCCGGGACTGGGTAAACACCGGGGAGCTGTTTTTT. Amino acids: CASARDWVNTGELFF.

The chain employs TRBV18 and TRBJ2-5; 10 positions agree with TRBD2. V shed 1 base, J shed 7 bases, and the junction held 18 bases outside the gene matches. CDR3 size: 19 residues. The germline gives CDR1 KGHSH, CDR2 LQKENI. CDR3 DNA: TGTGCCAGCTCACCACTTAGTCTCCCTAGCGGGAGACCCACAAGGACCCAGTACTTC. Its protein is CASSPLSLPSGRPTRTQYF.

The chain is built from TRBV5-1 and TRBJ1-2; D might be TRBD1 (6 bases). Trimming cost V 4 bases and J 2 bases, with 18 bases left between them. The CDR3 has 16 residues. Germline V gene sequence: CDR1 SGHRS, CDR2 YFSETQ. The DNA for the CDR3 is TGCGCCAGCAGCCTGGGGGCCCGGGGGTCCAACTATGGCTACACCTTC. It codes for CASSLGARGSNYGYTF.

The chain recombines TRBV10-3 with TRBJ1-2; 11 bases fit TRBD1. Germline assignment: CDR1 ENHRY and CDR2 SYGVKD. There are 17 residues in the CDR3. Trimming removed 3 bases from V and 5 bases from J; junction bases left unmatched: 11. CDR3 bases: TGTGCCATCAGTGAATGGACAGGGGGCCCTAGTGGGTATGGCTACACCTTC. It encodes CAISEWTGGPSGYGYTF.

V and J are TRBV19 and TRBJ2-7, with D hard to call. V was shortened by 4 bases and J by 3 bases, with 7 bases between the two germline ends. CDR3 length: 12 residues. The germline V gene has CDR1 LNHDA and CDR2 SQIVND (reference sequence). The CDR3, as DNA: TGTGCCAGTAGTAACACGTTCTACGAGCAGTACTTC. The encoded protein is CASSNTFYEQYF.

The chain has TRBV2 and TRBJ2-7; D possibly corresponds to TRBD2 (5 bases). Trimming took 2 bases from V and 1 from J, leaving 18 bases between them. The V gene's germline CDR1 is SNHLY and CDR2 FYNNEI. The CDR3 is 17 amino acids. The CDR3 DNA is TGTGCCAGCAGTGAAATTGGGCTAGCTGCTGAGTCCTACGAGCAGTACTTC. Protein sequence: CASSEIGLAAESYEQYF.